This TCR beta chain was identified in a study of human T cells and chemical hapten exposure. Study-wide context: From small differences in pooled library volume came most of the variation in per-sample TCR yields.

Notes on the study in general: The number of TCRs over 1 in 1000 frequency stayed unchanged after DPC.

There are a few counts of this clonotype. Its antigen is not known. The germline V and J ends were trimmed by 5 bases and 0 bases, with 16 bases remaining between them. This CDR3 has 16 residues. From whole blood left unfractionated, total RNA was extracted. The study used a library that attached unique molecular identifiers to individual cDNA molecules. Original processing notes: Around 97,000 TCRs per sample was the median, with a range of roughly 23,224 to 690,600. Each CDR3 protein is one row after TCRdb ran MiXCR on the reads. TCRdb's processing, not the study's, gives the V and J calls here. The repertoire holds around 120,000 distinct CDR3 sequences, with more than 8.5% as singletons.

Sample: whole blood. The chain is built from TRBV12-3 or TRBV12-4 and TRBJ1-1; D gene uncertain. This receptor was taken from a human donor in good health. Some clones in this sample may be carry-over from other donors' samples. Written as DNA, the CDR3 is TGTGCCAGCAGTGCATATCGGCTTAGGATGAACACTGAAGCTTTCTTT. It is translated as CASSAYRLRMNTEAFF.